This T cell receptor beta chain comes out of a study of blood T cell repertoires in COVID-19. Study information: Collection of acute and convalescent COVID-19 samples took place in the United States, Italy and Spain.

Germline CDR1 and CDR2: KGHSH and LQKENI. CDR3 length: 14 residues. With 6 bases clipped from V and 1 base from J, the junction kept 5 bases outside the gene matches. In the original analysis: Amplification of reference gene primers provided the estimated nucleated cell counts. Libraries were prepared by immunoSEQ multiplex PCR; TCRdb keeps only in-frame clonotypes and omits some of them. V, J and clone size are those of that table, while D and trimming were read from the DNA. The sample lists more than 150,000 clones; around 87% were seen once. The chain employs TRBV18 and TRBJ1-1; 7 nucleotides line up with TRBD1. The source of this sequence is a man in his forties with active or convalescent COVID-19. Sequencing was carried out using peripheral blood. CDR3 residues: CASSPDRANTEAFF. The DNA of the CDR3 is TGTGCCAGCTCGCCCGACAGGGCGAACACTGAAGCTTTCTTT. Based on the CDR3 plus reference TRBV18 and TRBJ1-1, the full variable domain is NAGVMQNPRHLVRRRGQEARLRCSPMKGHSHVYWYRQLPEEGLKFMVYLQKENIIDESGMPKERFSAEFPKEGPSILRIQQVVRGDSAAYFCASSPDRANTEAFFGQGTRLTVV.